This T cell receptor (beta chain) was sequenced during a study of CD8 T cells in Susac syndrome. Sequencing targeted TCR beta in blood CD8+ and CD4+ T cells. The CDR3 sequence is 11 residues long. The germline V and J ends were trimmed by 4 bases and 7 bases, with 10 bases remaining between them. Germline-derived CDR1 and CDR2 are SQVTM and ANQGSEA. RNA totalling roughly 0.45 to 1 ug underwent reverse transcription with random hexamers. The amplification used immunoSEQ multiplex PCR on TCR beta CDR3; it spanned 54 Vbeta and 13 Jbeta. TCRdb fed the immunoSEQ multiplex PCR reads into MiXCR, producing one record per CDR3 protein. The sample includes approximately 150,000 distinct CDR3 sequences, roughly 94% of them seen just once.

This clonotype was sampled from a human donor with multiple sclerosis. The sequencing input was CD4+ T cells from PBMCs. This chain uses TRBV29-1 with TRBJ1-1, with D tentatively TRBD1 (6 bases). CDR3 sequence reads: CSVGWTDEAFF. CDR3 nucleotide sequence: TGCAGCGTTGGATGGACAGATGAAGCTTTCTTT.